This T cell receptor (beta chain) appears in the sequencing data of a study of shared clonotypes between healthy human individuals. The CDR3 is 15 amino acids. Between the trimmed V and J ends, which lost 0 bases and 10 bases, there was a span of 14 bases. The germline V gene encodes CDR1 SGHRS and CDR2 YFSETQ. The assay was immunoSEQ multiplex PCR, and TCRdb's table has in-frame clones only and misses some. The table has a few million clones, approximately 94% seen once. Sequencing was done on a sample of naive CD4+ T cells sorted from blood. Subset noted: CD45RA+ positively selected. The receptor was derived from a man aged 18 to 29 in good health. The J gene is TRBJ1-6, the V gene TRBV5-1; the D gene is possibly TRBD1 (5 bases). The CDR3: CASSLGGGDGSPLHF. The CDR3 DNA is TGCGCCAGCAGCTTGGGGGGAGGGGACGGGTCACCCCTCCACTTT. Full variable domain (outside the CDR3, taken from reference TRBV5-1 and TRBJ1-6): KAGVTQTPRYLIKTRGQQVTLSCSPISGHRSVSWYQQTPGQGLQFLFEYFSETQRNKGNFPGRFSGRQFSNSRSEMNVSTLELGDSALYLCASSLGGGDGSPLHFGNGTRLTVT.